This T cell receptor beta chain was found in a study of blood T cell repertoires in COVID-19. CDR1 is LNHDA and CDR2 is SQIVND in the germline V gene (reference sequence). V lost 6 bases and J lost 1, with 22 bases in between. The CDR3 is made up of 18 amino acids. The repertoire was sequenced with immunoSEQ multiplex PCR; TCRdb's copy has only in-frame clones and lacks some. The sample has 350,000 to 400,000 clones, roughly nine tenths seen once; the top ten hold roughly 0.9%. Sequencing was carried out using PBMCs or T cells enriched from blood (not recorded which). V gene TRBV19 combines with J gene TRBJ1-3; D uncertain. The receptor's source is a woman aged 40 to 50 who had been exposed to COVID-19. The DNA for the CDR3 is TGTGCCAGTAGGCCCCTTGGGCAGGCTGGGCAATCTGGAAACACCATATATTTT. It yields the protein CASRPLGQAGQSGNTIYF.